This T cell receptor (beta chain) was identified in a study of OX40 agonist ivuxolimab in advanced cancers. In the study overall: Every 2 weeks, patients received ivuxolimab intravenously, dosed at 0.01 to 10 mg/kg.

The data were produced by immunoSEQ multiplex PCR, yet TCRdb's version contains in-frame clones alone and is incomplete. The sample records about 83,000 clones, 84% being singletons. V dropped 3 bases and J dropped 0 bases, with 12 bases sitting between them. CDR1 KGHSH and CDR2 LQKENI come from the germline V gene. The CDR3 covers 17 residues. This specimen was CD4+ or CD8+ T cells sorted from blood, taken in a trial of the OX40 agonist ivuxolimab. The rearrangement joins TRBV18 to TRBJ2-6; TRBD1 might be the D (6 bases). The clonotype comes from an adult with an advanced solid tumor such as melanoma, head and neck, liver or kidney cancer. For the CDR3, the DNA is TGTGCCAGCTCACCCAGACAGGCGAGCTCTGGGGCCAACGTCCTGACTTTC. Protein product: CASSPRQASSGANVLTF.